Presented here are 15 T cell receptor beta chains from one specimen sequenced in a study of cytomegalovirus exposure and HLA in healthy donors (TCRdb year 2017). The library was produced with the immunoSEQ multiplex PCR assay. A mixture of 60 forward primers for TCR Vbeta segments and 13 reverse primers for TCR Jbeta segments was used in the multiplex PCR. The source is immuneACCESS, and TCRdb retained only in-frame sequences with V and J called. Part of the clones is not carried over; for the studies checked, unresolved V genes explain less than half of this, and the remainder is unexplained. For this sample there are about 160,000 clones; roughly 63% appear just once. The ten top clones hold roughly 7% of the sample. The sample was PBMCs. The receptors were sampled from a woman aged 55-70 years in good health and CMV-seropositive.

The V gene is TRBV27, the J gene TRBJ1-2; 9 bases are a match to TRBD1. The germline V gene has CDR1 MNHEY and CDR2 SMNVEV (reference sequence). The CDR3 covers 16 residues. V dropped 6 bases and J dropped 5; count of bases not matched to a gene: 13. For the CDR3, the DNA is TGTGCCAGCAGGTTAAAACCGGGACAGGGACTTTATGGCTACACCTTC. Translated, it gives CASRLKPGQGLYGYTF.

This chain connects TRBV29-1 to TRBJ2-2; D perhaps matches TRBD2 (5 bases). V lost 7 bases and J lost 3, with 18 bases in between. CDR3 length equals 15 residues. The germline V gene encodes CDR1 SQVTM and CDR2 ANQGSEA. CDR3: CSAGIGDGDTGELFF. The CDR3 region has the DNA TGCAGCGCGGGGATCGGGGATGGGGACACCGGGGAGCTGTTTTTT.

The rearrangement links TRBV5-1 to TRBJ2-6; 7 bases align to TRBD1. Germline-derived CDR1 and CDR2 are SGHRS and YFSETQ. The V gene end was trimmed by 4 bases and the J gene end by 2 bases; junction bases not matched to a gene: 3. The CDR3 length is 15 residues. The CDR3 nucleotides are TGCGCCAGCAGCCCCAGGGGGACTGGGGCCAACGTCCTGACTTTC. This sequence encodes CASSPRGTGANVLTF.

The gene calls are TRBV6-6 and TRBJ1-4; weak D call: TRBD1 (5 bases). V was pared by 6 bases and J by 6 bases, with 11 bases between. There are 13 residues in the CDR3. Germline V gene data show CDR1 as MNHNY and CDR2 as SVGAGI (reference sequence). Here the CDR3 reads CASSRVVYEKLFF. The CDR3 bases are TGTGCCAGCAGCAGGGTGGTTTATGAAAAACTGTTTTTT.

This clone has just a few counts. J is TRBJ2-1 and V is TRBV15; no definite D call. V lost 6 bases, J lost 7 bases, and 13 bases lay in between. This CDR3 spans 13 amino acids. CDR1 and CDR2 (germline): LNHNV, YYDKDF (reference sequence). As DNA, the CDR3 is TGTGCCACCAGGGCGGCGAATTGGAATGAGCAGTTCTTC. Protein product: CATRAANWNEQFF.

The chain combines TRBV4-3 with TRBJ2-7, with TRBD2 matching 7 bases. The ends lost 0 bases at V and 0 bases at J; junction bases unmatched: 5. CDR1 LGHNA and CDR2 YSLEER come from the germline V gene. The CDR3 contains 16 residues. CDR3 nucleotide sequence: TGCGCCAGCAGCCAAGAAGGGCTAGCGGTCTCCTACGAGCAGTACTTC. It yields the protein CASSQEGLAVSYEQYF.

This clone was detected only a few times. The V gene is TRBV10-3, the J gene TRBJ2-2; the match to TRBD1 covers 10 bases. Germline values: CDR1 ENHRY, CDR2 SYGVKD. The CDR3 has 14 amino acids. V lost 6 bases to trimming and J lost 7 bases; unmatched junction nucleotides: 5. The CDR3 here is CAIRAGQGFGELFF. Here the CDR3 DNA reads TGTGCCATCAGGGCGGGACAGGGGTTCGGGGAGCTGTTTTTT.

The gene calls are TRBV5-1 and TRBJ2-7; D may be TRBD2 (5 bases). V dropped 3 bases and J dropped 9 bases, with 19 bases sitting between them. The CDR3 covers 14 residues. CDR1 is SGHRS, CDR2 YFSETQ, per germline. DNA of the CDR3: TGCGCCAGCAGCTACGGTACACCCGGGGTGGGGCAGTACTTC. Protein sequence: CASSYGTPGVGQYF.

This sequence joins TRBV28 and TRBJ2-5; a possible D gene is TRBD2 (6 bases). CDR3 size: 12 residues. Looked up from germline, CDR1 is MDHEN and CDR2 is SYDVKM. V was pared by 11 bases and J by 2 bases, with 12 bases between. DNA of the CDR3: TGTGCCTCCGGGACTCTTCAAGAGACCCAGTACTTC. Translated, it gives CASGTLQETQYF. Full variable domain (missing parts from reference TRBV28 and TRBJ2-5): DVKVTQSSRYLVKRTGEKVFLECVQDMDHENMFWYRQDPGLGLRLIYFSYDVKMKEKGDIPEGYSVSREKKERFSLILESASTNQTSMYLCASGTLQETQYFGPGTRLLVL.

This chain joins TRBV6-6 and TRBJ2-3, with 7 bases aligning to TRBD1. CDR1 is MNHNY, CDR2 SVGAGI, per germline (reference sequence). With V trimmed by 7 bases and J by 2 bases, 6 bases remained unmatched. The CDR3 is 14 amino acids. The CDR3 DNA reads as TGTGCCAGCAACCCGGGACAGCTCACAGATACGCAGTATTTT. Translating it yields CASNPGQLTDTQYF.

In DNA, the CDR3 is TGTGCCAGCAGCGTAGCAGGGGCGGGAGGGGTGGAGACCCAGTACTTC. This encodes CASSVAGAGGVETQYF. V is TRBV9 and J is TRBJ2-5, with TRBD2 matching over 9 bases. Germline V gene data show CDR1 as SGDLS and CDR2 as YYNGEE. Germline trimming cut 0 bases from V and 5 bases from J; bases unmatched to any gene: 8. The length of the CDR3 is 16 residues.

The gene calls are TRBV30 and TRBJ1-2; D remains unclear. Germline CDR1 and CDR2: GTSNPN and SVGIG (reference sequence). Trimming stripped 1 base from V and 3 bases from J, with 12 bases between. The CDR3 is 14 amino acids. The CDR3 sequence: CAWSDAGEDYGYTF. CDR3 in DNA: TGTGCCTGGAGTGATGCGGGAGAAGACTATGGCTACACCTTC.

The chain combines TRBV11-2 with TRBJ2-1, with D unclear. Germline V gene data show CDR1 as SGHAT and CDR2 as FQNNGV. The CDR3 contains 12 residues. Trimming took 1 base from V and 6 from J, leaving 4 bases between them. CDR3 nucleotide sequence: TGTGCCAGCAGCTTAGCTTCCAATGAGCAGTTCTTC. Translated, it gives CASSLASNEQFF.

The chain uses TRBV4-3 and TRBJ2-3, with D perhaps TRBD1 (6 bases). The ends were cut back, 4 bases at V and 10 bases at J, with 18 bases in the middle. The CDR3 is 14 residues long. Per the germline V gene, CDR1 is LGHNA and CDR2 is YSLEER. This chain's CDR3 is CASSRDTPLSAQYF. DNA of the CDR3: TGCGCCAGCAGCCGGGACACCCCTTTGAGTGCGCAGTATTTT.

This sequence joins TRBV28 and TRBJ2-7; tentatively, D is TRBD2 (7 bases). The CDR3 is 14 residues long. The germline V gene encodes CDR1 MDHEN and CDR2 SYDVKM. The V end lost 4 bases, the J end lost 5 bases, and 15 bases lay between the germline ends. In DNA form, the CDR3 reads TGTGCCAGCAGTTCTGCGGGGGCGAATGACGAGCAGTACTTC. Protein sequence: CASSSAGANDEQYF.